Here is one T cell receptor (beta chain) with its context. These data originate in a study of blood T cell repertoires in COVID-19. Looking at the study overall: The United States, Italy and Spain supplied acute and convalescent COVID-19 samples. T cells, B-cell-depleted T cells, or PBMCs supplied cDNA or gDNA.

Source study methods: The assay estimated nucleated cells by amplifying reference gene primers. Profiled with immunoSEQ multiplex PCR; TCRdb holds only in-frame clones, not every one. V and J calls plus clone size are reproduced from that table; the DNA served to infer D and trimming. Among around 160,000 clones listed, about nine tenths were seen once. The material sequenced was peripheral blood. This TCR was recovered from a human donor in a cohort sampled during active COVID-19.

The CDR3 spells CASQQADTQYF. CDR3 DNA: TGTGCCAGCCAGCAGGCAGATACGCAGTATTTT. The V gene is TRBV2, the J gene TRBJ2-3; D is undetermined. The length of the CDR3 is 11 residues. Looked up from germline, CDR1 is SNHLY and CDR2 is FYNNEI. V lost 8 bases, J lost 4 bases, and 7 bases lay in between.